The clone carrying this T cell receptor (beta chain) was found a few times. Antigen specificity is unknown. This entry comes from a study of T cell repertoires in cytomegalovirus infection. Study-level information: The public TCR beta signatures pointed to both CMV infection and matching HLA type. Findings and limits, study-wide: Cumulative public TCR beta family frequency identified carriers of CMV plus the relevant HLA. The study found HLA-C-restricted CMV-specific TCR beta clonotypes dominating the ex vivo response.

TCRdb re-called the reads through MiXCR, storing one row per CDR3 protein. The sample shows roughly 920,000 distinct CDR3 sequences, roughly a third of them seen only once. The ends were cut back, 5 bases at V and 4 bases at J, with 12 bases in the middle. Germline V gives CDR1 SQVTM, CDR2 ANQGSEA. The CDR3 has 12 amino acids. The sequence was collected from a human donor in good health (CMV status not recorded). Some clones in this sample may be carry-over from other donors' samples. Sequencing was performed on cultured CD8+ T cells from PBMCs, taken from culture after CMV antigen stimulation. The V and J genes are TRBV29-1 and TRBJ2-7, with a weak D call TRBD1 (6 bases). The CDR3 protein is CSVRTGSYEQYF. The DNA of the CDR3 is TGCAGCGTTCGAACAGGGTCGTACGAGCAGTACTTC.